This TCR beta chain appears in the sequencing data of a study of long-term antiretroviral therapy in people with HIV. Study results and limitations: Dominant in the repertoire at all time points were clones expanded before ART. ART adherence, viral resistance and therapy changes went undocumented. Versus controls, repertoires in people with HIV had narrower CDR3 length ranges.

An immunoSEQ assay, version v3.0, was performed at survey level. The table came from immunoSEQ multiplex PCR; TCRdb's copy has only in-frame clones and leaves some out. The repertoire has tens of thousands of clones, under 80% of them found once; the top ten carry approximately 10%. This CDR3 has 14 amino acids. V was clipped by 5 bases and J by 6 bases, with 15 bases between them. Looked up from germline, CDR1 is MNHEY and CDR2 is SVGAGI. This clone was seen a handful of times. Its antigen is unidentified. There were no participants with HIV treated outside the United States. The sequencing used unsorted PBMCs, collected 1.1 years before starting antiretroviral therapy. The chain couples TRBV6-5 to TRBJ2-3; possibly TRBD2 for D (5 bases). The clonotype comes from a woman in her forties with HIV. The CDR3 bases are TGTGCCAGCAGTCTCCGGACTGTTACGGATACGCAGTATTTT. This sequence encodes CASSLRTVTDTQYF.